The next 14 T cell receptor beta chains were all read from a single sample in a study of shared clonotypes between healthy human individuals. Here immunoSEQ multiplex PCR was the method, and the copy in TCRdb shows in-frame clones only, minus some. This sample yields roughly 850,000 clones, of which about 96% are seen a single time; about 0.25% belongs to the top ten. Selected positively for CCR7 and CD45RO-negative, naive CD8 cells excluded terminally differentiated effector memory CD45RA+ cells. Sequenced: naive CD8+ T cells sorted from blood. All receptors derive from a man in his thirties or forties in good health.

This sequence joins TRBV5-6 and TRBJ2-1; 9 bases match TRBD1. Germline V lookup: CDR1 SGHDT, CDR2 YYEEEE. CDR3 size: 15 residues. With 4 bases clipped from V and 4 bases from J, the junction kept 6 bases outside the gene matches. CDR3 nucleotide sequence: TGTGCCAGCAGCGAGAACGACAGGGGGTACAATGAGCAGTTCTTC. This sequence encodes CASSENDRGYNEQFF.

The chain links TRBV7-9 to TRBJ2-1, with 15 positions matching TRBD2. Germline values: CDR1 SEHNR, CDR2 FQNEAQ (reference sequence). CDR3 length: 17 amino acids. J gave up 7 bases and V 1 base, and 5 bases lay outside the gene matches. CDR3 amino acids: CASSLGTSGRAVNEQFF. In DNA, the CDR3 is TGTGCCAGCAGCTTAGGGACTAGCGGGAGGGCGGTAAATGAGCAGTTCTTC. Full variable domain (missing parts from reference TRBV7-9 and TRBJ2-1): DTGVSQNPRHKITKRGQNVTFRCDPISEHNRLYWYRQTLGQGPEFLTYFQNEAQLEKSRLLSDRFSAERPKGSFSTLEIQRTEQGDSAMYLCASSLGTSGRAVNEQFFGPGTRLTVL.

The chain is built from TRBV25-1 and TRBJ1-2; D ambiguous. CDR1 is MGHDK and CDR2 is SYGVNS in the germline V gene. CDR3 length: 12 residues. Trimming left V 4 bases short and J 6 bases short, with 9 bases between. The CDR3 region is CASSGRTNGYTF. Here the CDR3 DNA reads TGTGCCAGCAGTGGACGGACCAATGGCTACACCTTC.

The chain employs TRBV4-1 and TRBJ2-7, with D tentatively TRBD1 (7 bases). The V gene's germline CDR1 is MGHRA and CDR2 YSYEKL. This CDR3 has 15 residues. V was cut by 3 bases and J by 3 bases, with 15 bases left in between. CDR3 nucleotide sequence: TGCGCCAGCAGCCATTCGGCCAGGGGGGACTACGAGCAGTACTTC. Translated: CASSHSARGDYEQYF.

V usage is TRBV27 and J usage is TRBJ2-2; unclear D gene. The CDR3 covers 12 residues. Between the trimmed V and J ends, which lost 7 bases and 4 bases, there was a span of 7 bases. Looked up from germline, CDR1 is MNHEY and CDR2 is SMNVEV (reference sequence). The CDR3 loop is CASKRGTGELFF. The CDR3 bases are TGTGCCAGCAAACGTGGCACCGGGGAGCTGTTTTTT.

CDR3 nucleotides: TGCGCCAGCAGCTTGGAGGGTGTGAACGAAGCTTTCTTT. Translation: CASSLEGVNEAFF. The chain uses TRBV5-1 and TRBJ1-1; D is ambiguous. Germline values: CDR1 SGHRS, CDR2 YFSETQ. V lost 0 bases and J 8 bases, leaving 11 bases between the germline ends. The CDR3 contains 13 residues.

On this clone itself: The identical CDR3 is also encoded by other nucleotide sequences in the sample. The V call is TRBV5-5, the J call TRBJ1-5, with a tentative D call TRBD1 (6 bases). In germline, CDR1 is SGHKS, CDR2 YYEKEE (reference sequence). With 2 bases removed from V and 2 bases from J, the gap between germline ends came to 8 bases. The CDR3 is 14 residues long. CDR3 sequence reads: CASSLGGGNQPQHF. The CDR3 coding sequence is TGTGCCAGCAGCTTAGGGGGTGGCAATCAGCCCCAGCATTTT.

This chain connects TRBV29-1 to TRBJ1-1; D is unresolved. The CDR3 sequence is 12 residues long. V was clipped by 4 bases and J by 4 bases, with 10 bases between them. Germline assignment: CDR1 SQVTM and CDR2 ANQGSEA. CDR3 residues: CSVAPGGTEAFF. The CDR3 bases are TGCAGCGTTGCGCCGGGCGGCACTGAAGCTTTCTTT.

The gene calls are TRBV19 and TRBJ2-5, with 8 bases identical to TRBD1. CDR3 length equals 15 residues. CDR1 and CDR2 (germline): LNHDA, SQIVND (reference sequence). V shed 2 bases, J shed 2 bases, and the junction held 4 bases outside the gene matches. The chain's CDR3 is CASSITGGLQETQYF. For the CDR3, the DNA is TGTGCCAGTAGTATAACAGGGGGATTACAAGAGACCCAGTACTTC. Supplemented by reference TRBV19 and TRBJ2-5, the full variable domain reads DGGITQSPKYLFRKEGQNVTLSCEQNLNHDAMYWYRQDPGQGLRLIYYSQIVNDFQKGDIAEGYSVSREKKESFPLTVTSAQKNPTAFYLCASSITGGLQETQYFGPGTRLLVL.

This clone was counted a single time. J is TRBJ1-1 and V is TRBV4-3; D is ambiguous. This CDR3 contains 15 residues. The germline CDR1 and CDR2 sequences are LGHNA and YSLEER. Trimming took off 0 bases at V and 1 base at J, with 9 bases between the two ends. In DNA form, the CDR3 reads TGCGCCAGCAGCCAAGATTGGGCTTCGAACACTGAAGCTTTCTTT. Its protein is CASSQDWASNTEAFF.

Details on this clone: Other DNA sequences in the sample encode the same CDR3. The chain links TRBV30 to TRBJ2-7, with TRBD2 as a possible D gene (7 bases). The germline V and J ends were trimmed by 3 bases and 3 bases, with 12 bases remaining between them. This CDR3 has 13 amino acids. Germline-derived CDR1 and CDR2 are GTSNPN and SVGIG (reference sequence). CDR3 residues: CAWRGGGSYEQYF. The CDR3 coding sequence is TGTGCCTGGAGGGGGGGCGGGAGCTACGAGCAGTACTTC.

The rearrangement links TRBV19 to TRBJ2-5; TRBD2 matches at 10 bases. Losses at the gene ends were 0 bases for V and 4 bases for J; bases not matched to a gene: 5. CDR1 is LNHDA, CDR2 SQIVND, per germline (reference sequence). The CDR3 sequence is 16 residues long. CDR3 sequence reads: CASSIDPSGSVETQYF. CDR3 DNA: TGTGCCAGTAGTATAGATCCTAGCGGGAGCGTAGAGACCCAGTACTTC.

The rearrangement joins TRBV27 to TRBJ2-3, with TRBD2 matching over 7 bases. The CDR3 has 17 residues. Per the germline V gene, CDR1 is MNHEY and CDR2 is SMNVEV (reference sequence). The ends lost 5 bases at V and 1 base at J; junction bases unmatched: 12. CDR3 region: CASSPPLAGEGTDTQYF. DNA for the CDR3: TGTGCCAGCAGTCCCCCTTTGGCGGGAGAAGGCACAGATACGCAGTATTTT.

V gene TRBV11-1 combines with J gene TRBJ2-1, with D maybe TRBD2 (5 bases). The germline V and J ends were trimmed by 4 bases and 0 bases, with 19 bases remaining between them. The CDR3 has 18 amino acids. Germline CDR1 reads SGHAT; CDR2 reads FQDESV (reference sequence). The CDR3 DNA reads as TGTGCCAGCAGCTACCATTTTTCTCTAGGGAGCTCCTACAATGAGCAGTTCTTC. Residues: CASSYHFSLGSSYNEQFF.